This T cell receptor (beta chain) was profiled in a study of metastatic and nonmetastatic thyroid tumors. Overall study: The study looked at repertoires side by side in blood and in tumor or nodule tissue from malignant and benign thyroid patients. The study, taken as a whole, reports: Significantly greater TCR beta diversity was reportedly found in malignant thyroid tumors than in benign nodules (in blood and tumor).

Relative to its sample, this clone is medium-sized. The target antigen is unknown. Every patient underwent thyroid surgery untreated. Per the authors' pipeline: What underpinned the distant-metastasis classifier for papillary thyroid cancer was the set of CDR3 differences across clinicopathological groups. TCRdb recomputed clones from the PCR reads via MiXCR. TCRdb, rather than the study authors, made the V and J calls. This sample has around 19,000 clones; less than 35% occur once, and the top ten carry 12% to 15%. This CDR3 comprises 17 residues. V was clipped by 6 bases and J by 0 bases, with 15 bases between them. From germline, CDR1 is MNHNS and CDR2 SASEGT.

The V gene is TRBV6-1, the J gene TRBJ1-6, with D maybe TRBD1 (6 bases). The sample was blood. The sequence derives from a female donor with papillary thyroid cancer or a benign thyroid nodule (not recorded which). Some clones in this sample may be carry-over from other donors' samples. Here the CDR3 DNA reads TGTGCCAGCAGCGACCCGGACAGAAGCTCCTATAATTCACCCCTCCACTTT. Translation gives CASSDPDRSSYNSPLHF.